The subject of this entry is one T cell receptor (beta chain). Its antigen remains unknown. The source of the sample is a study of T-cell memory formation after mild COVID-19. Whole-study results and caveats: For contracting clones, CD4+ ones sat mainly in CM and EM, CD8+ in EMRA. CD4/CD8 balance held among clones contracting day 15 to 85, and later expanders leaned CD4+.

Trimming pared 4 bases from V and 7 bases from J, leaving 19 bases between. Germline V gene lookup returns CDR1 DFQATT and CDR2 SNEGSKA (reference sequence). The CDR3 has 14 residues. TCR alpha and TCR beta cDNA libraries carrying sample barcodes and UMIs came from 5'RACE with constant-segment primers. One entry per CDR3 protein, called by TCRdb with MiXCR from the 5' RACE reads. The sample has roughly 600,000 distinct CDR3 sequences; roughly 18% are singletons. The TCR originated in an adult woman who had mild COVID-19 (a few samples of this study predate the infection). Cell type and time point are not known. J is TRBJ1-1 and V is TRBV20-1; D gene ambiguous. The sequencing sample was made of PBMCs or a T cell subset sorted from them (not recorded which). Here the CDR3 reads CSANDPLRAFEAFF. CDR3 in DNA: TGCAGTGCTAACGACCCCCTGAGAGCCTTTGAAGCTTTCTTT.